This T cell receptor (beta chain) was sequenced for a study of cytomegalovirus exposure and HLA in healthy donors. Points from the study as a whole: Across donors, most TCRs were seen rarely, yet some public ones were widespread. In vitro assays verified that a few CMV-associated chains recognized CMV antigens specifically. Researchers counted around 180 TCR beta chains as cytomegalovirus-associated. As was reported, the classifier diagnosed cytomegalovirus status with high specificity and sensitivity.

The CDR3 has 17 residues. Looked up from germline, CDR1 is LGHNA and CDR2 is YNFKEQ. V lost 3 bases to trimming and J lost 3 bases; unmatched junction nucleotides: 9. This table comes from immunoSEQ multiplex PCR, and its TCRdb copy is limited to in-frame clones, with some not included. The sample lists 130,000 to 150,000 clones, less than 90% occurring once. Points on this clone: The antigen remains undetermined.

The sequence derives from a man in his late teens or twenties in good health and CMV-seronegative. The chain is built from TRBV4-2 and TRBJ2-5; TRBD2 matches 11 bases. The sequencing input was PBMCs. This chain's CDR3 is CASSQSLSGGVEETQYF. CDR3 nucleotide sequence: TGTGCCAGCAGCCAGAGTCTTAGCGGGGGGGTTGAAGAGACCCAGTACTTC.